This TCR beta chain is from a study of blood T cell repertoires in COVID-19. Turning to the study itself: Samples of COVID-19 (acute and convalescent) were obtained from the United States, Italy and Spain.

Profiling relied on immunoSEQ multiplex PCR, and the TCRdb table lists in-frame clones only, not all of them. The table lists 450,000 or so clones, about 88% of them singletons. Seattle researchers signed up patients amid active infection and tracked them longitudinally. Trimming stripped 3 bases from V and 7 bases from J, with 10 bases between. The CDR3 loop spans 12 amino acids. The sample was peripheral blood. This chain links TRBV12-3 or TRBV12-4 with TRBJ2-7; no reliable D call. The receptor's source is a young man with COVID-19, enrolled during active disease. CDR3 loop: CASSFYRTEQYF. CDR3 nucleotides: TGTGCCAGCAGTTTCTACAGAACAGAGCAGTACTTC.